This paragraph covers one T cell receptor (beta chain) sequence. Its cognate antigen is unknown. A much more abundant neighbour one base away suggests this may be a read error. TCRdb re-called the PCR reads with MiXCR, one entry per CDR3 protein. The repertoire holds approximately 680,000 distinct CDR3 sequences, with roughly 23% as singletons. This entry is derived from a study of molecular identifiers for immune sequencing clone quantification. As for the study in general: With replicates, the RNA of around 20,000 or 100,000 naive CD8 cells was split five ways and four were sequenced. Study-level results: Highly expanded clone sizes could end up underestimated if a barcode were shared by identical TCR molecules. Clones that had above 20 RNA copies took up over 99% of effector molecules but under 1% in naive cells.

From germline, CDR1 is SQVTM and CDR2 ANQGSEA. V was pared by 7 bases and J by 0 bases, with 6 bases between. The CDR3 sequence is 11 residues long. CD8+CD4-CCR7+CD45RA+ sorting gave the naive CD8 T cells. The chain joins TRBV29-1 to TRBJ1-1, with D uncertain. The clonotype was recovered from a human donor in good health. Some libraries in this study had Jurkat cell RNA spiked in. The sequencing sample was made of naive CD8+ T cells from blood, with Jurkat cell RNA spiked in. Subset described: FACS-sorted CD8+CD4-CCR7+CD45RA+ naive T cells. The CDR3 reads CSGVVNTEAFF. The CDR3 nucleotides read TGCAGCGGCGTGGTGAACACTGAAGCTTTCTTT.